The clone carrying this T cell receptor (beta chain) was seen only a few times. In the source study's methods: Estimates of nucleated cell counts were drawn from the amplification of reference gene primers. Data came from immunoSEQ multiplex PCR; TCRdb stores just in-frame clones and leaves some out. V, J and clone size are taken as reported in that table, and D and trimming were inferred from the DNA itself. This table has hundreds of thousands of clones, 70% to 90% appearing once. The CDR3 contains 14 residues. V lost 5 bases to trimming and J lost 3 bases, with 13 bases between them. Germline CDR1 MDHEN, CDR2 SYDVKM. This specimen belongs to a study of blood T cell repertoires in COVID-19. Study-level information: From the United States, Italy and Spain came samples of acute and convalescent COVID-19. Sources were T cells, B-cell-depleted T cells, or PBMCs; the material itself was cDNA or gDNA.

Input material: peripheral blood. The sequence was collected from a man aged 18-30 years with active or convalescent COVID-19. This chain joins TRBV28 and TRBJ1-2; possible D gene TRBD1, 5 bases. The CDR3 DNA follows: TGTGCCAGCAGTGGGGCGATACGGGACTATGGCTACACCTTC. Its protein product is CASSGAIRDYGYTF.